These 21 T cell receptor beta chains originate from one sample sequenced in a study of cytomegalovirus exposure and HLA in healthy donors. The study ran its PCR with 60 Vbeta and 13 Jbeta primers. This table comes from immunoSEQ multiplex PCR, and its TCRdb copy is limited to in-frame clones, with some not included. The sample has around 140,000 clones; about 75% are singletons. The specimen sequenced was PBMCs. All receptors derive from a woman aged 40 to 50 in good health and CMV-seronegative.

J is TRBJ2-7 and V is TRBV6-5; the match to TRBD2 covers 8 bases. The CDR3 has 15 residues. Germline V CDR1 and CDR2: MNHEY, SVGAGI. V lost 2 bases, J lost 3 bases, and 6 bases stayed unmatched. For the CDR3, the DNA is TGTGCCAGCAGTTACCGGAGCGCGGGGGGCTACGAGCAGTACTTC. As protein: CASSYRSAGGYEQYF.

This sequence joins TRBV29-1 and TRBJ2-5, with TRBD1 identical over 9 bases. Germline lookup yields CDR1 SQVTM and CDR2 ANQGSEA. V was clipped by 7 bases and J by 6 bases; unmatched bases: 12. CDR3 size: 14 residues. CDR3 protein: CSAVDRGGAKTQYF. The CDR3 bases are TGCAGCGCCGTGGACAGGGGAGGTGCAAAGACCCAGTACTTC.

V usage is TRBV27 and J usage is TRBJ2-3; a possible D gene is TRBD1 (6 bases). Germline V gives CDR1 MNHEY, CDR2 SMNVEV (reference sequence). The CDR3 runs to 13 residues. Trimming removed 8 bases at V and 2 bases at J, with 11 bases between. CDR3 sequence reads: CASRTADTDTQYF. CDR3 in DNA: TGTGCCAGCCGGACAGCCGACACAGATACGCAGTATTTT.

This chain connects TRBV5-1 to TRBJ1-3; a weak D match, TRBD1 (5 bases). The V gene's germline CDR1 is SGHRS and CDR2 YFSETQ. This CDR3 spans 15 amino acids. With 0 bases removed from V and 2 bases from J, the gap between germline ends came to 9 bases. CDR3 in DNA: TGCGCCAGCAGCTTGGTACCGGACACTGGAAACACCATATATTTT. Its protein product is CASSLVPDTGNTIYF.

The V call is TRBV29-1, the J call TRBJ2-7; D is perhaps TRBD1 (5 bases). The germline V gene has CDR1 SQVTM and CDR2 ANQGSEA. Trimming removed 4 bases from V and 3 bases from J, with 19 bases in between. The CDR3 covers 15 residues. CDR3 in DNA: TGCAGCGTTGTCCCCACAGGTCGCCCAGGCTACGAGCAGTACTTC. This codes for CSVVPTGRPGYEQYF.

On this clone: Other DNA variants within this sample encode the same CDR3. The chain recombines TRBV6-1 with TRBJ1-1, with 9 positions matching TRBD1. Looked up from germline, CDR1 is MNHNS and CDR2 is SASEGT. V was clipped by 6 bases and J by 3 bases; unmatched bases: 8. The CDR3 runs to 15 residues. Written as DNA, the CDR3 is TGTGCCAGCAGCCGAGACAGGGGGTGGGACACTGAAGCTTTCTTT. Translation gives CASSRDRGWDTEAFF.

The V call is TRBV27, the J call TRBJ2-1, with a weak D call TRBD2 (6 bases). The germline V and J ends were trimmed by 1 base and 8 bases, with 12 bases remaining between them. The CDR3 loop spans 14 amino acids. Germline lookup yields CDR1 MNHEY and CDR2 SMNVEV (reference sequence). DNA of the CDR3: TGTGCCAGCAGTTTATATAATCGGGGGTATGAGCAGTTCTTC. It codes for CASSLYNRGYEQFF.

V and J are TRBV7-9 and TRBJ1-4, with D possibly being TRBD1 (5 bases). The CDR3 has 15 amino acids. V lost 0 bases to trimming and J lost 7 bases, with 12 bases between them. The germline V gene encodes CDR1 SEHNR and CDR2 FQNEAQ (reference sequence). CDR3 coding DNA: TGTGCCAGCAGCTTAGCGGGGCAAAGTAGTGAAAAACTGTTTTTT. Protein sequence: CASSLAGQSSEKLFF.

This rearrangement joins TRBV19 to TRBJ1-5, with D possibly matching TRBD1 (6 bases). Germline V CDR1 and CDR2: LNHDA, SQIVND (reference sequence). V was shortened by 6 bases and J by 5 bases, with 14 bases between the two germline ends. CDR3 length equals 14 residues. The CDR3 nucleotides are TGTGCCAGTAGCTTCGTGGGGGGGCATCAGCCCCAGCATTTT. Translating it yields CASSFVGGHQPQHF.

CDR3 residues: CASSASALLEYF. CDR3 DNA sequence: TGTGCCAGCAGCGCCTCAGCGTTACTGGAGTACTTC. V gene TRBV7-9 combines with J gene TRBJ2-7; the D is unclear. The V end lost 5 bases, the J end lost 11 bases, and 16 bases lay between the germline ends. The germline V gene encodes CDR1 SEHNR and CDR2 FQNEAQ (reference sequence). The CDR3 has 12 residues. The full variable domain, in which reference TRBV7-9 and TRBJ2-7 provide the parts outside the CDR3, is DTGVSQNPRHKITKRGQNVTFRCDPISEHNRLYWYRQTLGQGPEFLTYFQNEAQLEKSRLLSDRFSAERPKGSFSTLEIQRTEQGDSAMYLCASSASALLEYFGPGTRLTVT.

J is TRBJ1-3 and V is TRBV10-3, with TRBD1 matching 9 bases. The CDR3 loop spans 13 amino acids. J was trimmed by 3 bases and V by 8 bases; bases with no gene match: 2. Germline CDR1 ENHRY, CDR2 SYGVKD. In nucleotides, the CDR3 is TGTGCCATCGGGACAGGGAGTGGAAACACCATATATTTT. This codes for CAIGTGSGNTIYF.

This clone has just one count. This chain uses TRBV19 with TRBJ1-4; possibly TRBD1 for D (6 bases). Trimming left V 11 bases short and J 0 bases short, with 13 bases between. The CDR3 totals 14 residues. Germline-derived CDR1 and CDR2 are LNHDA and SQIVND (reference sequence). The CDR3 bases are TGTGCCGTTGGGACACCAGCAACTAATGAAAAACTGTTTTTT. Amino acid sequence: CAVGTPATNEKLFF. The variable domain in full, completed from reference TRBV19 and TRBJ1-4, reads DGGITQSPKYLFRKEGQNVTLSCEQNLNHDAMYWYRQDPGQGLRLIYYSQIVNDFQKGDIAEGYSVSREKKESFPLTVTSAQKNPTAFYLCAVGTPATNEKLFFGSGTQLSVL.

V usage is TRBV18 and J usage is TRBJ1-6, with D maybe TRBD1 (6 bases). Germline CDR1 is KGHSH and CDR2 is LQKENI. The CDR3 contains 13 residues. V lost 1 base and J lost 10, with 8 bases in between. CDR3: CASSPHRESPLHF. The CDR3 nucleotides read TGTGCCAGCTCACCACACAGGGAATCACCCCTCCACTTT.

This sequence joins TRBV29-1 and TRBJ2-2, with 10 bases aligning to TRBD1. Germline values: CDR1 SQVTM, CDR2 ANQGSEA. This CDR3 comprises 14 residues. V lost 7 bases and J lost 6; bases outside the gene matches: 8. CDR3 sequence (DNA): TGCAGCGCCGTAGACAGGGGGCGTGCCGGGGAGCTGTTTTTT. It is translated as CSAVDRGRAGELFF.

The gene calls are TRBV6-1 and TRBJ2-3, with D hard to call. Germline lookup yields CDR1 MNHNS and CDR2 SASEGT. The germline V and J ends were trimmed by 4 bases and 0 bases, with 17 bases remaining between them. CDR3 length: 17 residues. CDR3 in amino acids: CASSAQPGQASTDTQYF. As DNA, the CDR3 is TGTGCCAGCAGTGCCCAGCCTGGCCAGGCTAGCACAGATACGCAGTATTTT.

The gene calls are TRBV4-2 and TRBJ1-4, with 10 bases identical to TRBD1. This CDR3 is 13 amino acids long. The ends lost 7 bases at V and 7 bases at J; junction bases unmatched: 3. Germline V gene sequence: CDR1 LGHNA, CDR2 YNFKEQ. For the CDR3, the DNA is TGTGCCAGCAAAGGACAGGGGGTTGAAAAACTGTTTTTT. This encodes CASKGQGVEKLFF.

In this sample, this clone turned up a few times. J is TRBJ1-2 and V is TRBV13; no clear D. The germline V gene encodes CDR1 PRHDT and CDR2 FYEKMQ (reference sequence). The CDR3 totals 14 residues. Trimming took 8 bases from V and 7 from J, leaving 20 bases between them. The CDR3 coding sequence is TGTGCCAGCTTTTCCCTTTCTCGGTTGTGTGGCTACACCTTC. Protein sequence: CASFSLSRLCGYTF. Looking up the rest from reference TRBV13 and TRBJ1-2 gives the full variable domain: AAGVIQSPRHLIKEKRETATLKCYPIPRHDTVYWYQQGPGQDPQFLISFYEKMQSDKGSIPDRFSAQQFSDYHSELNMSSLELGDSALYFCASFSLSRLCGYTFGSGTRLTVV.

As regards this clone: The same CDR3 is also encoded by other DNA sequences in this sample. This sequence joins TRBV27 and TRBJ1-2; 8 positions match TRBD1. The length of the CDR3 is 13 residues. In germline, CDR1 is MNHEY, CDR2 SMNVEV (reference sequence). V was clipped by 6 bases and J by 4 bases; unmatched bases: 4. The CDR3 loop reads CASSPDRVYGYTF. In DNA, the CDR3 is TGTGCCAGCAGCCCGGACAGGGTCTATGGCTACACCTTC.

The chain couples TRBV5-1 to TRBJ2-1, with 8 bases aligning to TRBD2. V was pared by 6 bases and J by 0 bases, with 11 bases of the junction left unmatched. Germline lookup yields CDR1 SGHRS and CDR2 YFSETQ. The length of the CDR3 is 17 residues. The chain's CDR3 is CASNFKIAGSSYNEQFF. CDR3 nucleotides: TGCGCCAGCAACTTCAAGATAGCGGGGAGCTCCTACAATGAGCAGTTCTTC.

Regarding this clone: This sample also contains other DNA sequences that code for the same CDR3. V and J are TRBV29-1 and TRBJ2-6; D possibly corresponds to TRBD1 (7 bases). This CDR3 has 14 residues. The V gene lost 5 bases and the J gene lost 4 bases, with 12 bases spanning the gap. Germline V gives CDR1 SQVTM, CDR2 ANQGSEA. This CDR3 is CSVPRGQGANVLTF. CDR3 bases: TGCAGCGTTCCGCGGGGACAGGGGGCCAACGTCCTGACTTTC.

The gene calls are TRBV4-1 and TRBJ1-2; the D is unclear. The CDR3 consists of 14 residues. Trimming took off 4 bases at V and 4 bases at J, with 13 bases between the two ends. CDR1 and CDR2 (germline): MGHRA, YSYEKL. CDR3: CASSPPSGGYGYTF. For the CDR3, the DNA is TGCGCCAGCAGCCCCCCATCGGGTGGCTATGGCTACACCTTC.